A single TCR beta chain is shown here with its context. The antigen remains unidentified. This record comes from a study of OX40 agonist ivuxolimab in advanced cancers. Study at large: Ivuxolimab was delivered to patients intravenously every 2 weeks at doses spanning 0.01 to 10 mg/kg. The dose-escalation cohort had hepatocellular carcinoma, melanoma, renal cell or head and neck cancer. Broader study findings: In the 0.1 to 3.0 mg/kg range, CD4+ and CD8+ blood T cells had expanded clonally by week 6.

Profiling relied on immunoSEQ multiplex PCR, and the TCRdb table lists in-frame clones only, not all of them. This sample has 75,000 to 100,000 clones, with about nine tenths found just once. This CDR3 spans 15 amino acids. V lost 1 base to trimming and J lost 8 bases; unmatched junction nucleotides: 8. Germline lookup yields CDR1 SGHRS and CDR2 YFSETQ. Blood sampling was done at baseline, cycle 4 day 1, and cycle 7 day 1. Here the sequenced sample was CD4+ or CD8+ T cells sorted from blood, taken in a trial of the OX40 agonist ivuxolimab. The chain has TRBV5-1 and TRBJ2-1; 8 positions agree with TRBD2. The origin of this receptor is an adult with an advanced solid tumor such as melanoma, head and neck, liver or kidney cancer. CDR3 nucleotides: TGCGCCAGCAGCTTGTCGGGAGGGCCGGCGGATGAGCAGTTCTTC. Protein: CASSLSGGPADEQFF.